The TCR beta chain described here comes from a study of metastatic and nonmetastatic thyroid tumors. Every patient underwent thyroid surgery untreated. The CDR3 runs 18 residues. Losses at the gene ends were 5 bases for V and 7 bases for J; bases not matched to a gene: 19. This clone was seen only a few times. In the original processing: The study's classifier, a distant-metastasis tool for papillary thyroid cancer, was built using CDR3 differences across clinicopathological groups. TCRdb re-called clones from the PCR reads using MiXCR. TCRdb assigned the V and J calls; the authors' analysis was not used. The data contain several thousand clones, 32% of them seen just once; the ten biggest clones take up around two fifths.

The sequenced sample was tumor tissue. The TCR was taken from a female donor with papillary thyroid cancer or a benign thyroid nodule (not recorded which). Some clones in this sample may be carry-over from other donors' samples. J is TRBJ2-2 and V is TRBV12-3 or TRBV12-4, with TRBD2 matching 7 bases. The CDR3 sequence is CASSPTTFELGRVGELFF. The CDR3 nucleotides are TGTGCCAGCAGTCCGACCACTTTCGAGCTGGGGAGGGTCGGGGAGCTGTTTTTT.